The 19 T cell receptor beta chains below all came from one sample that was sequenced in a study of cytomegalovirus exposure and HLA in healthy donors. Use of 60 Vbeta and 13 Jbeta primers characterized the PCR. This table comes from immunoSEQ multiplex PCR, and its TCRdb copy is limited to in-frame clones, with some not included. The sample holds roughly 170,000 clones, 78% seen once. Input material: PBMCs. The receptors here all came from a woman between 50 and 59 years old in good health and CMV-seropositive.

The rearrangement uses TRBV30 and TRBJ2-3; D is ambiguous. The length of the CDR3 is 11 residues. Germline V lookup: CDR1 GTSNPN, CDR2 SVGIG (reference sequence). Trimming left V 8 bases short and J 2 bases short, with 8 bases between. Written as DNA, the CDR3 is TGTGCCCGACAACTCACAGATACGCAGTATTTT. This encodes CARQLTDTQYF. The full variable domain, rest sourced from reference TRBV30 and TRBJ2-3, is SQTIHQWPATLVQPVGSPLSLECTVEGTSNPNLYWYRQAAGRGLQLLFYSVGIGQISSEVPQNLSASRPQDRQFILSSKKLLLSDSGFYLCARQLTDTQYFGPGTRLTVL.

The chain uses TRBV11-2 and TRBJ2-1, with 8 positions matching TRBD2. The CDR3 consists of 17 residues. Germline-derived CDR1 and CDR2 are SGHAT and FQNNGV. V lost 0 bases, J lost 5 bases, and 9 bases stayed unmatched. CDR3 coding DNA: TGTGCCAGCAGCTTAGATATCGCGGGGGGCCCTCACAATGAGCAGTTCTTC. Translation gives CASSLDIAGGPHNEQFF.

This clone has a handful of counts. Here the CDR3 reads CASSLDRSGSPLHF. The DNA of the CDR3 is TGTGCCAGCAGTTTGGACAGGTCGGGTTCACCCCTCCACTTT. This rearrangement joins TRBV2 to TRBJ1-6; 7 nucleotides align to TRBD1. V gave up 5 bases and J gave up 9 bases; unmatched junction bases: 7. This CDR3 comprises 14 residues. Germline V gene data show CDR1 as SNHLY and CDR2 as FYNNEI.

The chain combines TRBV7-8 with TRBJ1-6; D gene unclear. Germline V gene sequence: CDR1 SGHVS, CDR2 FQNEAQ. The ends were cut back, 3 bases at V and 6 bases at J, with 6 bases in the middle. The CDR3 runs 13 residues. The CDR3 region is CASSLMSNSPLHF. CDR3 coding DNA: TGTGCCAGCAGCTTGATGAGTAATTCACCCCTCCACTTT.

DNA for the CDR3: TGTGCCAGCAGCAAAGCGGATGAACAGGCGTCCTACGAGCAGTACTTC. Translation gives CASSKADEQASYEQYF. This chain uses TRBV21-1 with TRBJ2-7; the table's D call, TRBD1, was not checked against the DNA. TRBV21-1 is labeled a pseudogene. The CDR3 is 16 amino acids.

This chain connects TRBV4-1 to TRBJ2-5, with D unresolved. The J call may be incorrect, as the DNA end agrees better with TRBJ2-7. From germline, CDR1 is MGHRA and CDR2 YSYEKL. The CDR3 totals 13 residues. The CDR3 coding sequence is TGCGCCAGCAGCCAAACGGTTTCCTACGAGCAGTACTTC. This codes for CASSQTVSYEQYF.

The gene calls are TRBV5-1 and TRBJ2-1; 7 bases agree with TRBD2. CDR3 length: 14 residues. The V gene end was trimmed by 0 bases and the J gene end by 9 bases; junction bases not matched to a gene: 6. Germline CDR1 reads SGHRS; CDR2 reads YFSETQ. CDR3 loop: CASSLDPIAGEQFF. The CDR3 coding sequence is TGCGCCAGCAGCTTGGACCCCATAGCGGGTGAGCAGTTCTTC.

This clone has more than one count but fewer than ten. The gene calls are TRBV29-1 and TRBJ2-7; D is undetermined. V dropped 4 bases and J dropped 6 bases, with 10 bases sitting between them. CDR1 and CDR2 (germline): SQVTM, ANQGSEA. CDR3 size: 11 residues. CDR3: CSVVYVGEQYF. The CDR3 bases are TGCAGCGTTGTTTACGTCGGCGAGCAGTACTTC.

This clone was recorded only once. The same CDR3 also results from other DNA sequences found in this sample. The CDR3 DNA reads TGTGCCAGCAGCTTAGGGCAGGGAGGTGAAAAACTGTTTTTT. Translated: CASSLGQGGEKLFF. The rearrangement links TRBV11-2 to TRBJ1-4, with D possibly TRBD1 on 5 matching bases. This CDR3 has 14 residues. Trimming cost V 1 base and J 7 bases, with 10 bases left between them. Germline V gene data show CDR1 as SGHAT and CDR2 as FQNNGV.

The V gene is TRBV5-1, the J gene TRBJ1-2, with D possibly being TRBD1 (5 bases). The V end was cut by 1 base, the J end by 6 bases, with 13 bases between. The germline V gene encodes CDR1 SGHRS and CDR2 YFSETQ. This CDR3 spans 14 amino acids. The CDR3 region is CASSLRGGMDGYTF. DNA of the CDR3: TGCGCCAGCAGCTTGCGGGGCGGGATGGATGGCTACACCTTC. Full variable domain (rest looked up from reference TRBV5-1 and TRBJ1-2): KAGVTQTPRYLIKTRGQQVTLSCSPISGHRSVSWYQQTPGQGLQFLFEYFSETQRNKGNFPGRFSGRQFSNSRSEMNVSTLELGDSALYLCASSLRGGMDGYTFGSGTRLTVV.

This chain links TRBV6-5 with TRBJ1-5; 8 positions match TRBD1. Trimming cost V 6 bases and J 0 bases; bases outside gene matches: 4. Germline CDR1 and CDR2: MNHEY and SVGAGI. This CDR3 has 15 amino acids. The CDR3 region has the DNA TGTGCCAGCAGGCGCGACAGGGGTAGCAATCAGCCCCAGCATTTT. Residues: CASRRDRGSNQPQHF.

The chain joins TRBV10-3 to TRBJ1-6; tentative D call: TRBD1 (6 bases). V was shortened by 6 bases and J by 6 bases, with 15 bases between the two germline ends. The germline V gene encodes CDR1 ENHRY and CDR2 SYGVKD. The CDR3 consists of 15 residues. The CDR3 DNA sequence: TGTGCCATCAGAGAACAGGGTAGTGGTAATTCACCCCTCCACTTT. It translates to CAIREQGSGNSPLHF.

The table lists this clone with a few counts. The same CDR3 also results from other DNA sequences found in this sample. The chain uses TRBV5-1 and TRBJ1-5; the D gene is possibly TRBD1 (6 bases). This CDR3 has 15 amino acids. Germline-derived CDR1 and CDR2 are SGHRS and YFSETQ. V shed 1 base and J shed 4 bases, with 12 bases lying between them. CDR3 sequence: CASSLRAGDNQPQHF. DNA of the CDR3: TGCGCCAGCAGCTTGAGGGCAGGGGATAATCAGCCCCAGCATTTT.

About this clone: Other nucleotide sequences from this sample produce the same CDR3. The chain employs TRBV4-2 and TRBJ1-2; 7 nucleotides agree with TRBD1. The CDR3 runs to 15 residues. Germline CDR1 and CDR2: LGHNA and YNFKEQ. Trimming took 0 bases from V and 4 from J; bases not matched to a gene: 5. The CDR3 loop is CASSQENRGSYGYTF. The CDR3 DNA sequence: TGTGCCAGCAGCCAAGAGAACAGGGGATCCTATGGCTACACCTTC.

This clone was observed a few times. The J gene is TRBJ2-5, the V gene TRBV30; TRBD2 might be the D (6 bases). Germline CDR1 is GTSNPN and CDR2 is SVGIG (reference sequence). The CDR3 is 14 amino acids. V was trimmed by 1 base and J by 5 bases, leaving 14 bases between them. The CDR3 loop is CAWSEEKEGETQYF. Here the CDR3 DNA reads TGTGCCTGGAGTGAAGAAAAGGAGGGGGAGACCCAGTACTTC.

With respect to this clone: One end of the junction fails to match germline, which may point to a read error. The same CDR3 also results from other DNA sequences found in this sample. The chain recombines TRBV7-9 with TRBJ1-3; D gene ambiguous. CDR1 is SEHNR and CDR2 is FQNEAQ in the germline V gene (reference sequence). The CDR3 spans 14 residues. In DNA form, the CDR3 reads TGTGCTAGCAGCTTCCTAGGATCTGGAAACACCATATATTTT. Translation: CASSFLGSGNTIYF.

The chain recombines TRBV2 with TRBJ1-2; D uncertain. V was shortened by 2 bases and J by 4 bases, with 5 bases between the two germline ends. The CDR3 spans 12 residues. CDR1 and CDR2 (germline): SNHLY, FYNNEI. CDR3 nucleotide sequence: TGTGCCAGCAGTGAACACGGCTATGGCTACACCTTC. Encoded protein: CASSEHGYGYTF.

This clone showed up just once. The V and J genes are TRBV11-2 and TRBJ1-1; maybe TRBD1 (6 bases). The V and J ends lost 5 bases and 0 bases respectively, with 10 bases between them. There are 14 residues in the CDR3. Germline V gives CDR1 SGHAT, CDR2 FQNNGV. CDR3 coding DNA: TGTGCCAGCAGCCGCAGGGGCGTGAACACTGAAGCTTTCTTT. Translating it yields CASSRRGVNTEAFF.

The CDR3 DNA is TGCGCCAGCAGCCACGCCTCGGGGCTAGCGGGGGGAGGGGAGCAGTTCTTC. Translating gives CASSHASGLAGGGEQFF. The chain combines TRBV4-1 with TRBJ2-1; TRBD2 matches 11 bases. The CDR3 totals 17 residues. The germline CDR1 and CDR2 sequences are MGHRA and YSYEKL. V was clipped by 3 bases and J by 10 bases; unmatched bases: 14.